This paragraph covers one T cell receptor (beta chain) sequence. The antigen remains unidentified. No conserved phenylalanine or tryptophan is present at the end of the CDR3, so a read error is the likely explanation. These data belong to a study of tumor and adjacent non-tumor tissue in lung cancer. Study findings and constraints: Tumor TCR diversity, when higher, was linked to shorter survival.

A modified ARM-PCR protocol with three rounds of nested PCR amplified TCRbeta. TCRdb processed the multiplex PCR reads anew with MiXCR; each CDR3 protein has one entry. Among 220,000 or so distinct CDR3 sequences, around 70% were seen once, and the ten largest hold approximately 25%. No cell sorting was done before RNA was extracted from the tissue. Newly diagnosed lung cancer patients had thoracic surgery in China, August–late 2014, without prior chemotherapy. The germline gives CDR1 MDHEN, CDR2 SYDVKM. CDR3 length: 12 amino acids. V lost 2 bases to trimming and J lost 11 bases, with 10 bases between them.

This receptor was obtained from a man in his fifties or sixties with non-small cell lung cancer. Sequenced material: lung tumor tissue. The chain couples TRBV28 to TRBJ1-5; no clear D gene. CDR3 DNA: TGTGCCAGCAGTTTAATTAGGTGGACCCAGCATTTG. This encodes CASSLIRWTQHL.